This T cell receptor (beta chain) stems from a study of read filtering for tumor transcriptome and immune sequencing. Study-wide results and limits: Single-read clonotypes: about 81.9% of IR-seq clonotypes (around 4% of reads), around three quarters of RNA-seq clonotypes (roughly 49% of reads).

The V gene's germline CDR1 is SGHRS and CDR2 YFSETQ. Trimming cost V 0 bases and J 1 base, with 5 bases left between them. The length of the CDR3 is 13 residues. This library used approximately 390 ng RNA and molecular barcoded adaptors spanning alpha/delta and beta/gamma chains. TCRdb reanalysed the reads using MiXCR and keeps one entry per CDR3 protein. The sample lists roughly 82,000 distinct CDR3 sequences, about 12% occurring once. This clonotype was picked up many times. Its cognate antigen is unknown. This receptor was obtained from a donor at least 40 years old with multiple myeloma. Sequenced input: a population of CD138-negative cells sorted from bone marrow. The gene calls are TRBV5-1 and TRBJ2-7, with D uncertain. The CDR3 protein is CASSLVGSYEQYF. DNA of the CDR3: TGCGCCAGCAGCTTGGTAGGTTCCTACGAGCAGTACTTC.